This T cell receptor (beta chain) was sequenced in a study of T-cell reconstitution after alpha-beta-depleted transplantation in children (dated by TCRdb to the mid-2010s). Study-level background: T-cell immune reconstitution after TCRalphabeta/CD19-depleted allogeneic hematopoietic cell transplantation in children was quantitatively tracked in the study by means of TCR repertoire profiling.

The library was obtained by PCR. TCRdb lists the instrument as Illumina HiSeq 2500. TCR library preparation used molecular barcoding, with unique molecular identifiers applied to normalize quantification of the TCRbeta repertoire. TCRdb ran its own pipeline on the public reads, namely fastp trimming at Q25 and MiXCR clone calling, and kept in-frame beta chains. CDR3 protein duplicates are merged, each entry listing the most common genes and DNA. This sample gives roughly 500,000 distinct CDR3 sequences in total; over 9.5% of them show up just once. Roughly 2.1% of the sample is taken by the ten largest. Overall study outcomes, separate from this receptor: The frequencies of hyperexpanded clones fell over the following months, and after one year, T-cell counts and TCRbeta diversity were mostly attributed to newly produced T cells. Apparently early alphabetaT-cell count recovery about two months after transplant reportedly relied on only several hundred rapidly expanded clones derived from non-depleted graft cells. In some patients, the high TCRbeta diversity seen at day 60 was put down to recipient T cells and intrathymic progenitors that had survived conditioning.

From cysteine to phenylalanine, the CDR3 is 11 amino acids long. Left in the record is the CDR3 DNA by itself, 33 bases read in frame from the first base. V gives up 0 bases and J gives up 9 bases, and the segment between their germline ends measures 5 bases. In the germline V gene (reference sequence), CDR1 corresponds to GTSNPN and CDR2 to SVGIG. The sample's treatment or condition label, decoded: allogeneic hematopoietic cell transplantation with graft depleted of TCRalphabeta T cells and CD19 B cells. Transplant recipients were children who received TCRalphabeta/CD19-depleted allogeneic hematopoietic cell grafts. In regard to this clonotype: There is no known antigen for this receptor. There are no base qualities to consult, and no much larger clone falls within one base.

The receptor comes from a child aged 2 to 10 with inherited bone marrow failure, due to receive a stem cell transplant. The chain is assembled from TRBV30 and TRBJ2-2; no D gene is confidently identified. The material was PBMCs, obtained before TCRalphabeta/CD19-depleted stem cell transplant. The DNA sequence is TGTGCCTGGAGTGTACGTTGGGAGCTGTTTTTT. It encodes CAWSVRWELFF.